The 28 T cell receptor beta chains below come from one sample, sequenced in a study of cytomegalovirus exposure and HLA in healthy donors. PCR involved 60 Vbeta and 13 Jbeta primers. The protocol was immunoSEQ multiplex PCR, while the TCRdb copy is restricted to in-frame clones and leaves out a portion. The table records 150,000 or so clones, 60% to 85% of them present only once. Source material: PBMCs. Receptors were obtained from a woman aged 40 to 50 in good health and CMV-seropositive.

The rearrangement joins TRBV5-4 to TRBJ1-1; tentatively, D is TRBD1 (6 bases). Germline V gene lookup returns CDR1 SGHNT and CDR2 YYREEE (reference sequence). V was cut by 3 bases and J by 4 bases, with 16 bases left in between. The CDR3 covers 15 residues. The CDR3 spells CASSSEGHQATEAFF. DNA of the CDR3: TGTGCCAGCAGCTCTGAGGGACACCAGGCCACTGAAGCTTTCTTT.

V usage is TRBV6-1 and J usage is TRBJ2-6; tentative D call: TRBD1 (6 bases). The CDR3 is 13 amino acids. Germline V lookup: CDR1 MNHNS, CDR2 SASEGT. V dropped 6 bases and J dropped 8 bases, with 11 bases sitting between them. The CDR3 protein is CASSAGTPNVLTF. CDR3 coding DNA: TGTGCCAGCAGCGCCGGGACACCCAACGTCCTGACTTTC.

The chain carries TRBV29-1 and TRBJ1-1; 8 positions agree with TRBD1. This CDR3 has 11 amino acids. Germline V gene lookup returns CDR1 SQVTM and CDR2 ANQGSEA. Trimming took 6 bases from V and 10 from J; bases not matched to a gene: 7. The CDR3 is CSVRTGLGAFF. For the CDR3, the DNA is TGCAGCGTAAGGACAGGGCTAGGAGCTTTCTTT.

The V gene is TRBV6-1, the J gene TRBJ1-5, with D uncertain. Trimming removed 5 bases from V and 3 bases from J, with 11 bases in between. The CDR3 runs 14 residues. CDR1 is MNHNS and CDR2 is SASEGT in the germline V gene. This CDR3 reads CASSTEPFNQPQHF. As DNA, the CDR3 is TGTGCCAGCAGTACCGAGCCGTTCAATCAGCCCCAGCATTTT.

The rearrangement links TRBV10-3 to TRBJ2-2; perhaps TRBD1 as D (5 bases). The CDR3 is 13 amino acids. With 6 bases removed from V and 6 bases from J, the gap between germline ends came to 11 bases. Germline V gene lookup returns CDR1 ENHRY and CDR2 SYGVKD. The DNA of the CDR3 is TGTGCCATCAGCAGGGAAGTCGCCGGGGAGCTGTTTTTT. It translates to CAISREVAGELFF.

The gene calls are TRBV10-3 and TRBJ2-3; 10 bases line up with TRBD2. The V and J ends lost 9 bases and 2 bases, in that order; junction bases with no gene match: 2. The germline CDR1 and CDR2 sequences are ENHRY and SYGVKD. The CDR3 is made up of 13 amino acids. CDR3: CAITSGATDTQYF. As DNA, the CDR3 is TGTGCCATTACTAGCGGGGCCACAGATACGCAGTATTTT.

The chain combines TRBV5-4 with TRBJ2-2; possible D gene TRBD1, 6 bases. Germline lookup yields CDR1 SGHNT and CDR2 YYREEE (reference sequence). The CDR3 loop spans 16 amino acids. V was shortened by 4 bases and J by 1 base, with 14 bases between the two germline ends. For the CDR3, the DNA is TGTGCCAGCAGCCCCGGACAGATGAAGAACACCGGGGAGCTGTTTTTT. This sequence encodes CASSPGQMKNTGELFF.

The chain is built from TRBV9 and TRBJ2-7, with D unresolved. Trimming removed 0 bases at V and 3 bases at J, with 13 bases between. The CDR3 consists of 15 residues. Per the germline V gene, CDR1 is SGDLS and CDR2 is YYNGEE. The CDR3 DNA reads as TGTGCCAGCAGCGTAGGTTCCGGTAGAGGCTACGAGCAGTACTTC. It yields the protein CASSVGSGRGYEQYF.

The gene calls are TRBV6-1 and TRBJ2-3; TRBD1 matches at 9 bases. The CDR3 loop spans 15 amino acids. Germline loops: CDR1 MNHNS, CDR2 SASEGT. Germline trimming cut 10 bases from V and 1 base from J; bases unmatched to any gene: 9. The CDR3 loop reads CATTRDRVGTDTQYF. CDR3 coding DNA: TGTGCCACAACTCGGGACAGGGTCGGCACAGATACGCAGTATTTT.

The V and J genes are TRBV7-9 and TRBJ2-3, with 11 bases identical to TRBD2. Germline CDR1 reads SEHNR; CDR2 reads FQNEAQ (reference sequence). With 5 bases clipped from V and 1 base from J, the junction kept 2 bases outside the gene matches. The CDR3 consists of 15 residues. CDR3 in DNA: TGTGCCAGCAGCGTTAGCGGGGGGGGCACAGATACGCAGTATTTT. Translated, it gives CASSVSGGGTDTQYF. The full variable domain, its missing parts supplied by reference TRBV7-9 and TRBJ2-3, is DTGVSQNPRHKITKRGQNVTFRCDPISEHNRLYWYRQTLGQGPEFLTYFQNEAQLEKSRLLSDRFSAERPKGSFSTLEIQRTEQGDSAMYLCASSVSGGGTDTQYFGPGTRLTVL.

A remark on this clone: Other nucleotide sequences from this sample produce the same CDR3. The chain employs TRBV7-9 and TRBJ1-2, with D uncertain. CDR3 length equals 13 residues. The germline V and J ends were trimmed by 5 bases and 4 bases, with 11 bases remaining between them. Germline V gene data show CDR1 as SEHNR and CDR2 as FQNEAQ (reference sequence). The chain's CDR3 is CASSGGKGYGYTF. The CDR3 DNA reads as TGTGCCAGCAGCGGAGGGAAGGGCTATGGCTACACCTTC.

This rearrangement joins TRBV28 to TRBJ1-2; no definite D call. This CDR3 is built from 12 residues. Trimming removed 5 bases at V and 4 bases at J, with 8 bases between. The V gene's germline CDR1 is MDHEN and CDR2 SYDVKM. The CDR3 region is CASSPAAYGYTF. The CDR3 bases are TGTGCCAGCAGTCCTGCGGCCTATGGCTACACCTTC.

This chain connects TRBV27 to TRBJ2-7; D may be TRBD1 (6 bases). Trimming left V 5 bases short and J 2 bases short, with 10 bases between. CDR3 length equals 13 residues. Germline lookup yields CDR1 MNHEY and CDR2 SMNVEV (reference sequence). This CDR3 reads CASSLGGPYEQYF. The CDR3 nucleotides are TGTGCCAGCAGTCTAGGGGGACCCTACGAGCAGTACTTC.

This clone was detected only once. The rearrangement links TRBV27 to TRBJ1-4, with 7 bases identical to TRBD1. The CDR3 loop spans 14 amino acids. Germline CDR1 and CDR2: MNHEY and SMNVEV (reference sequence). J was trimmed by 3 bases and V by 7 bases; bases with no gene match: 5. The CDR3 DNA is TGTGCCAGCAAACCGACAGGGTCTAATGAAAAACTGTTTTTT. Translated, it gives CASKPTGSNEKLFF.

This clone was seen only once. This chain links TRBV6-5 with TRBJ1-1, with 7 positions matching TRBD1. Unmatched junction bases numbered 13, after V lost 11 bases and J lost 7 bases. The CDR3 is 13 amino acids. CDR1 and CDR2 (germline): MNHEY, SVGAGI. The CDR3 coding sequence is TGTGCCTGCCAGGACAGGCAGGGATTTGAAGCTTTCTTT. Translation gives CACQDRQGFEAFF.

V usage is TRBV19 and J usage is TRBJ1-1, with D possibly being TRBD1 (5 bases). The V end was cut by 5 bases, the J end by 5 bases, with 18 bases between. The germline gives CDR1 LNHDA, CDR2 SQIVND (reference sequence). The CDR3 loop spans 15 amino acids. CDR3 nucleotide sequence: TGTGCCAGTAGTTCTTACCGCCAGGGTGGGACTGAAGCTTTCTTT. Encoded protein: CASSSYRQGGTEAFF.

This clone was picked up one time. V usage is TRBV19 and J usage is TRBJ1-5; D ambiguous. This CDR3 comprises 14 residues. V was pared by 3 bases and J by 3 bases, with 9 bases between. Germline V gene lookup returns CDR1 LNHDA and CDR2 SQIVND (reference sequence). CDR3 sequence reads: CASSIVADNQPQHF. The CDR3 coding sequence is TGTGCCAGTAGTATCGTGGCGGACAATCAGCCCCAGCATTTT.

This clone appeared a few times. This rearrangement joins TRBV2 to TRBJ1-4, with a tentative D call TRBD1 (6 bases). Germline CDR1 is SNHLY and CDR2 is FYNNEI. This CDR3 is 16 amino acids long. Trimming left V 1 base short and J 2 bases short, with 11 bases between. The CDR3 loop is CASSEGGGATNEKLFF. The DNA of the CDR3 is TGTGCCAGCAGTGAAGGCGGGGGGGCGACTAATGAAAAACTGTTTTTT.

This sequence joins TRBV6-5 and TRBJ2-3; D perhaps matches TRBD1 (5 bases). The CDR3 length is 11 residues. Germline-derived CDR1 and CDR2 are MNHEY and SVGAGI. The V and J ends lost 6 bases and 5 bases respectively, with 6 bases between them. Here the CDR3 DNA reads TGTGCCAGCAGCAGGGAAGATACGCAGTATTTT. The encoded protein is CASSREDTQYF.

The table lists this clone with a few counts. The rearrangement joins TRBV20-1 to TRBJ2-3; possibly TRBD1 for D (6 bases). The CDR3 totals 11 residues. Looked up from germline, CDR1 is DFQATT and CDR2 is SNEGSKA (reference sequence). Trimming stripped 4 bases from V and 5 bases from J, with 7 bases between. CDR3 loop: CSATGVDTQYF. The CDR3 bases are TGCAGTGCTACAGGGGTAGATACGCAGTATTTT.

The chain uses TRBV28 and TRBJ2-5; D is possibly TRBD2 (6 bases). The CDR3 runs 14 residues. Germline V CDR1 and CDR2: MDHEN, SYDVKM. V was shortened by 3 bases and J by 5 bases, with 13 bases between the two germline ends. The CDR3 sequence is CASSFGAGTETQYF. CDR3 sequence (DNA): TGTGCCAGCAGTTTTGGGGCAGGGACTGAGACCCAGTACTTC.

The chain recombines TRBV5-1 with TRBJ2-5; 7 bases match TRBD1. The CDR3 spans 14 residues. In germline, CDR1 is SGHRS, CDR2 YFSETQ. Germline trimming cut 4 bases from V and 2 bases from J; bases unmatched to any gene: 5. The CDR3 DNA sequence: TGCGCCAGCAGCCCGACAGGGTGGCAAGAGACCCAGTACTTC. This encodes CASSPTGWQETQYF. Variable domain in full (rest from reference TRBV5-1 and TRBJ2-5): KAGVTQTPRYLIKTRGQQVTLSCSPISGHRSVSWYQQTPGQGLQFLFEYFSETQRNKGNFPGRFSGRQFSNSRSEMNVSTLELGDSALYLCASSPTGWQETQYFGPGTRLLVL.

This clone was observed a few times. The V call is TRBV6-6, the J call TRBJ1-2; 12 bases align to TRBD1. The CDR3 runs to 16 residues. The junction had 11 bases not matched to a gene; V was cut back by 5 bases and J by 7 bases. The germline gives CDR1 MNHNY, CDR2 SVGAGI (reference sequence). CDR3 DNA: TGTGCCAGCAGTCTCGGGACAGGGGGCAATAGGGGTGGCTACACCTTC. It specifies CASSLGTGGNRGGYTF.

The chain joins TRBV21-1 to TRBJ1-1. TRBV21-1 counts as a pseudogene. The CDR3 extends over 15 amino acids. This CDR3 reads CASSNWGELYTEAFF. CDR3 DNA: TGTGCCAGCAGCAACTGGGGGGAGTTATACACTGAAGCTTTCTTT.

The rearrangement joins TRBV19 to TRBJ2-1; TRBD2 aligns across 11 bases. CDR3 length: 15 amino acids. Germline V CDR1 and CDR2: LNHDA, SQIVND (reference sequence). V dropped 3 bases and J dropped 6; count of bases not matched to a gene: 4. The CDR3 region has the DNA TGTGCCAGTAGTATCCTAGCGGGGGGTGGCAATGAGCAGTTCTTC. Translation: CASSILAGGGNEQFF.

The V gene is TRBV19, the J gene TRBJ2-7; 7 bases are a match to TRBD2. V trimming: 3 bases; J trimming: 3 bases; junction bases outside the gene matches: 5. The germline gives CDR1 LNHDA, CDR2 SQIVND (reference sequence). The length of the CDR3 is 14 residues. The CDR3 protein is CASSILGDYYEQYF. Written as DNA, the CDR3 is TGTGCCAGTAGTATTCTGGGGGACTACTACGAGCAGTACTTC.

This clone was seen a handful of times. The chain is built from TRBV5-1 and TRBJ2-7, with D possibly matching TRBD1 (6 bases). Trimming took 4 bases from V and 3 from J, leaving 11 bases between them. This CDR3 spans 13 amino acids. Germline CDR1 SGHRS, CDR2 YFSETQ. CDR3 sequence reads: CASSQTGYYEQYF. The CDR3 DNA is TGCGCCAGCAGCCAAACAGGGTACTACGAGCAGTACTTC.

The chain employs TRBV5-1 and TRBJ2-2; weak D call: TRBD1 (8 bases). Per germline, CDR1 SGHRS and CDR2 YFSETQ. The CDR3 contains 15 residues. The germline V and J ends were trimmed by 4 bases and 5 bases, with 15 bases remaining between them. This chain's CDR3 is CASSDGQGGTGELFF. CDR3 bases: TGCGCCAGCAGCGACGGACAGGGAGGGACCGGGGAGCTGTTTTTT. The variable domain in full, with the rest retrieved from reference TRBV5-1 and TRBJ2-2, is KAGVTQTPRYLIKTRGQQVTLSCSPISGHRSVSWYQQTPGQGLQFLFEYFSETQRNKGNFPGRFSGRQFSNSRSEMNVSTLELGDSALYLCASSDGQGGTGELFFGEGSRLTVL.